The clone carrying this T cell receptor (beta chain) appeared a single time. The CDR3 loop spans 15 amino acids. With 3 bases clipped from V and 4 bases from J, the junction kept 2 bases outside the gene matches. Germline CDR1 reads SNHLY; CDR2 reads FYNNEI. The data were produced by immunoSEQ multiplex PCR, yet TCRdb's version contains in-frame clones alone and is incomplete. The repertoire holds about 180,000 clones, with roughly 81% as singletons. The data were obtained in a study of blood T cell repertoires in COVID-19. At the level of the study: COVID-19 samples from acute and convalescent phases originated in the United States, Italy and Spain. PBMCs, B-cell-depleted T cells, or T cells were the source of the cDNA or gDNA that made up the material.

The sample was peripheral blood. This chain uses TRBV2 with TRBJ2-1; 11 bases are shared with TRBD2. The receptor comes from a woman of 80 years or more with COVID-19, enrolled during active disease. The CDR3 sequence: CASSEGLAEYNEQFF. CDR3 in DNA: TGTGCCAGCAGTGAGGGACTAGCGGAATACAATGAGCAGTTCTTC.